This TCR beta chain appears in the sequencing data of a study of human T cells and chemical hapten exposure. General study results and limits: After DPC sensitization, TCRs above 1 in 1000 frequency showed no change.

Time point in this sample: pre-sensitization, week 0. Treatment: therapeutic diphenylcyclopropenone sensitization with weekly scalp DPC. Germline V gene sequence: CDR1 SNHLY, CDR2 FYNNEI. Trimming left V 6 bases short and J 3 bases short, with 17 bases between. The CDR3 covers 15 residues. The sample holds many counts of this clonotype. Its antigen remains unknown. Library preparation tagged each individual cDNA molecule with a unique molecular identifier. TCRdb fed the RACE reads into MiXCR, producing one record per CDR3 protein. The sample holds approximately 90,000 distinct CDR3 sequences; roughly 8.5% are singletons and the top ten take around 2.6%.

The sample consisted of whole blood, taken in connection with sensitization to the hapten diphenylcyclopropenone (DPC). The origin of this receptor is a man between 40 and 49 years old with alopecia areata. Some clones in this sample may be carry-over from other donors' samples. The chain joins TRBV2 to TRBJ1-1, with D possibly matching TRBD1 (5 bases). This chain's CDR3 is CASRRDEQRDTEAFF. CDR3 in DNA: TGTGCCAGCAGAAGGGACGAACAAAGGGACACTGAAGCTTTCTTT.